This T cell receptor beta chain stems from a study of blood T cell repertoires in COVID-19. Whole-study context: The United States, Italy and Spain were the sources of the acute and convalescent COVID-19 samples.

In terms of age and location, participants ranged from roughly 18 to 90 years and lived in fewer than 30 US areas. Cohort allocation depended upon clinical history that participants reported. Among Cohort 3 donors, those recovered had two negative PCRs, clearance, or symptom resolution. TCRdb keeps only in-frame clones here, not all; method: immunoSEQ multiplex PCR. The data hold 250,000 or so clones, with roughly 90% observed a single time. V lost 4 bases and J lost 11, with 14 bases in between. The CDR3 length is 12 residues. The chain recombines TRBV12-3 or TRBV12-4 with TRBJ1-1; D possibly corresponds to TRBD1 (6 bases). The sequenced sample was PBMCs or T cells enriched from blood (not recorded which). The origin of this receptor is a man in his forties or fifties who had recovered from COVID-19. The CDR3 is CASSSRTASAFF. The CDR3, as DNA: TGTGCCAGCAGTTCGAGGACAGCCTCCGCTTTCTTT.